The clone carrying this T cell receptor beta chain showed up just a few times. Antigen specificity is unknown. The repertoire was sequenced with immunoSEQ multiplex PCR; TCRdb's copy has only in-frame clones and lacks some. Here the sample spans 40,000 to 60,000 clones, 81% being singletons. Trimming cost V 0 bases and J 1 base, with 4 bases left between them. Germline V gene sequence: CDR1 SGHNT, CDR2 YYREEE (reference sequence). CDR3 length: 13 residues. The data belong to a study of OX40 agonist ivuxolimab in advanced cancers. Study at large: Ivuxolimab is a fully human IgG2 antibody that activates OX40 (CD134). It was permissible to have had prior anti-PD-1, anti-PD-L1 or anti-CTLA-4 therapy, and more than 30% had some. Partial responses occurred in Three dose-escalation patients, one with hepatocellular carcinoma and two with cutaneous melanoma.

Notes on the study in general: Blood T cells, both CD4+ and CD8+, expanded clonally by week 6 at 0.1 to 3.0 mg/kg.

V and J are TRBV5-4 and TRBJ1-1; no definite D call. The sample consisted of CD4+ or CD8+ T cells sorted from blood, taken in a trial of the OX40 agonist ivuxolimab. This receptor was identified in an adult with an advanced solid tumor such as melanoma, head and neck, liver or kidney cancer. In DNA form, the CDR3 reads TGTGCCAGCAGCTTGGAACAGAACACTGAAGCTTTCTTT. Amino acids: CASSLEQNTEAFF.